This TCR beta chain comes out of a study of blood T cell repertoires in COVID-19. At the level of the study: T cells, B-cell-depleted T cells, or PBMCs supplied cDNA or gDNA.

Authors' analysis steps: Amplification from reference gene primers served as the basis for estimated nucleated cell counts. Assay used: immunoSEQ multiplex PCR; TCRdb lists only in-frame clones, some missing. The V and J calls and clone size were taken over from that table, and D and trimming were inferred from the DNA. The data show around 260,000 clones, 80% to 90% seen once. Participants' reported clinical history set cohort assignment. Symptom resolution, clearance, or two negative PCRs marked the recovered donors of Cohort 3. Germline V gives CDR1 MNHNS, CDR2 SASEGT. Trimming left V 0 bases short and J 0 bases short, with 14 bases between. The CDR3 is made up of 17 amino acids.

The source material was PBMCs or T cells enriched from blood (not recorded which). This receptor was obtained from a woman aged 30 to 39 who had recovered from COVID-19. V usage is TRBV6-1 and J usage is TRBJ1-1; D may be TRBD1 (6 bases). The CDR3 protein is CASSEARAGAVNTEAFF. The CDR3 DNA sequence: TGTGCCAGCAGTGAAGCGCGGGCAGGGGCGGTGAACACTGAAGCTTTCTTT.